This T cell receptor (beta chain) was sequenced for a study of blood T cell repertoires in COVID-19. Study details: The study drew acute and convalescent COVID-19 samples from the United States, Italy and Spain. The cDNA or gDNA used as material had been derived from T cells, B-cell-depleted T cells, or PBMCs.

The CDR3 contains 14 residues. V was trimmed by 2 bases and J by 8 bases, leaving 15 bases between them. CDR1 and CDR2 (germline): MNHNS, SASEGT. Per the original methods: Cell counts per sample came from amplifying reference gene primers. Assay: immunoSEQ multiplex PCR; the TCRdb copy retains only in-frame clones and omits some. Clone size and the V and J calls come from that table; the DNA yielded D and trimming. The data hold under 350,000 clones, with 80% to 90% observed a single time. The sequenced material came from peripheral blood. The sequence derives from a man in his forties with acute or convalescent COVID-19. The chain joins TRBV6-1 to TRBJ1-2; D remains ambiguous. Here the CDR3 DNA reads TGTGCCAGCAGTGAACGGGTCACAACGTGGGGCTACACCTTC. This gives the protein CASSERVTTWGYTF.